This TCR beta chain was retrieved from a study of T cell responses to AZD1222 COVID-19 vaccine. Study background: It was second doses at about 4 or about 12 weeks that were pooled. Overall study findings and caveats: There were repertoire samples only from the period after the peak T cell response.

The CDR3 covers 16 residues. Germline V gene sequence: CDR1 MNHEY, CDR2 SVGAGI. V gave up 2 bases and J gave up 2 bases; unmatched junction bases: 6. Produced via immunoSEQ multiplex PCR; TCRdb's table is partial and in-frame only. Here the sample spans 100,000 to 150,000 clones, approximately 85% being singletons. As for this clone: The antigen remains unidentified.

J is TRBJ2-7 and V is TRBV6-5; 10 bases are shared with TRBD1. Sequences were derived from peripheral blood, sampled on day 0 of AZD1222 vaccination. The receptor's source is an adult in good health. The CDR3: CASSYASGTGAYEQYF. The DNA of the CDR3 is TGTGCCAGCAGTTACGCGTCCGGGACAGGGGCCTACGAGCAGTACTTC.